These 20 T cell receptor beta chains were all obtained from the same sample, sequenced in a study of blood T cell repertoires in COVID-19. This table comes from immunoSEQ multiplex PCR, and its TCRdb copy is limited to in-frame clones, with some not included. The sample shows fewer than 85,000 clones, 74% of them seen only once. Sequencing was performed on peripheral blood. These TCRs come from a human donor with acute or convalescent COVID-19. The donor label of this sample is uncertain.

The V and J genes are TRBV14 and TRBJ2-5; the D gene is possibly TRBD2 (7 bases). V was clipped by 0 bases and J by 5 bases, with 16 bases between them. The CDR3 covers 16 residues. The germline V gene encodes CDR1 SGHDN and CDR2 FVKESK. The CDR3: CASSQDSRGARETQYF. The CDR3 nucleotides are TGTGCCAGCAGCCAAGATTCCCGGGGGGCGAGGGAGACCCAGTACTTC.

This chain joins TRBV5-1 and TRBJ1-1, with TRBD1 matching 9 bases. This CDR3 comprises 16 residues. Germline V gene data show CDR1 as SGHRS and CDR2 as YFSETQ. After removal of 4 bases from V and 0 bases from J, the junction contained 7 bases not matched to a gene. The DNA for the CDR3 is TGCGCCAGCAGCCTCAATTGGGACAGGGTGAACACTGAAGCTTTCTTT. Protein: CASSLNWDRVNTEAFF. The entire variable domain, with the rest obtained from reference TRBV5-1 and TRBJ1-1, is as follows: KAGVTQTPRYLIKTRGQQVTLSCSPISGHRSVSWYQQTPGQGLQFLFEYFSETQRNKGNFPGRFSGRQFSNSRSEMNVSTLELGDSALYLCASSLNWDRVNTEAFFGQGTRLTVV.

This clone came up a few times. The chain combines TRBV30 with TRBJ1-6; TRBD1 might be the D (6 bases). This CDR3 region has 14 residues. The V and J ends lost 1 base and 11 bases respectively, with 15 bases between them. From germline, CDR1 is GTSNPN and CDR2 SVGIG (reference sequence). CDR3 DNA sequence: TGTGCCTGGAGTGGGCAGGGGCCCGGAGCACCCCTCCACTTT. Translated, it gives CAWSGQGPGAPLHF.

As for this clone: At one end the junction does not follow the germline gene, possibly because of a read error. V and J are TRBV11-2 and TRBJ2-5; tentatively, D is TRBD2 (6 bases). The CDR3 runs to 13 residues. From germline, CDR1 is SGHAT and CDR2 FQNNGV. The DNA of the CDR3 is TGTGCCAACAGCGCGGGACTTCAAGAGACCCAGTACTTC. Encoded protein: CANSAGLQETQYF.

The rearrangement uses TRBV27 and TRBJ1-1; D remains unclear. Looked up from germline, CDR1 is MNHEY and CDR2 is SMNVEV (reference sequence). Trimming stripped 4 bases from V and 1 base from J, with 13 bases between. The CDR3 extends over 15 amino acids. As DNA, the CDR3 is TGTGCCAGCAGTTCCCTCGGGGTGGGGAACACTGAAGCTTTCTTT. This gives the protein CASSSLGVGNTEAFF.

This chain uses TRBV18 with TRBJ2-3, with a weak D call TRBD2 (5 bases). The CDR3 consists of 16 residues. Trimming removed 0 bases from V and 0 bases from J, with 10 bases in between. Germline V gives CDR1 KGHSH, CDR2 LQKENI. In nucleotides, the CDR3 is TGTGCCAGCTCACCACCCGAACGGGGTAGCACAGATACGCAGTATTTT. Amino acids: CASSPPERGSTDTQYF.

V gene TRBV2 combines with J gene TRBJ1-4, with 7 positions matching TRBD1. Looked up from germline, CDR1 is SNHLY and CDR2 is FYNNEI. V shed 6 bases, J shed 6 bases, and the junction held 7 bases outside the gene matches. The CDR3 has 14 residues. DNA of the CDR3: TGTGCCAGCAGGGAGGGGGCAGGCGATGAAAAACTGTTTTTT. It is translated as CASREGAGDEKLFF.

This clone has just a few counts. The chain combines TRBV6-1 with TRBJ1-2, with D possibly matching TRBD1 (5 bases). This CDR3 has 13 residues. Trimming pared 3 bases from V and 0 bases from J, leaving 5 bases between. CDR1 is MNHNS, CDR2 SASEGT, per germline. This chain's CDR3 is CASSETANYGYTF. The CDR3 DNA reads as TGTGCCAGCAGTGAGACAGCTAACTATGGCTACACCTTC.

The chain is built from TRBV18 and TRBJ1-2; 10 nucleotides line up with TRBD1. The germline gives CDR1 KGHSH, CDR2 LQKENI. The CDR3 extends over 14 amino acids. Trimming at V came to 6 bases and at J to 7 bases, leaving 8 bases not matched to a gene. CDR3 residues: CASSLGTGDGGYTF. The CDR3 region has the DNA TGTGCCAGCTCCCTCGGGACAGGGGATGGTGGCTACACCTTC.

This chain uses TRBV4-3 with TRBJ2-6; 7 nucleotides match TRBD2. Germline assignment: CDR1 LGHNA and CDR2 YSLEER. V dropped 0 bases and J dropped 0; count of bases not matched to a gene: 8. The CDR3 runs 19 residues. CDR3 in amino acids: CASSQEGLAELSGANVLTF. CDR3 nucleotides: TGCGCCAGCAGCCAAGAGGGGCTAGCGGAGCTCTCTGGGGCCAACGTCCTGACTTTC.

J is TRBJ2-1 and V is TRBV2, with TRBD2 matching 10 bases. CDR1 and CDR2 (germline): SNHLY, FYNNEI. With V trimmed by 8 bases and J by 6 bases, 4 bases remained unmatched. The CDR3 runs to 13 residues. CDR3 in amino acids: CASPSGRANEQFF. The CDR3 DNA sequence: TGTGCCAGCCCAAGCGGGAGGGCCAATGAGCAGTTCTTC.

This chain connects TRBV7-9 to TRBJ1-4; D may be TRBD1 (6 bases). V lost 4 bases and J lost 0, with 6 bases in between. Germline assignment: CDR1 SEHNR and CDR2 FQNEAQ (reference sequence). The CDR3 spans 14 residues. The CDR3 DNA reads TGTGCCAGCAGCTGGGACACAACTAATGAAAAACTGTTTTTT. Protein: CASSWDTTNEKLFF. The entire variable domain, with the rest obtained from reference TRBV7-9 and TRBJ1-4, is as follows: DTGVSQNPRHKITKRGQNVTFRCDPISEHNRLYWYRQTLGQGPEFLTYFQNEAQLEKSRLLSDRFSAERPKGSFSTLEIQRTEQGDSAMYLCASSWDTTNEKLFFGSGTQLSVL.

V and J are TRBV9 and TRBJ1-3, with 9 bases lining up with TRBD1. The trim removed 2 bases at V and 7 bases at J, leaving 7 bases unmatched. The V gene's germline CDR1 is SGDLS and CDR2 YYNGEE. This CDR3 has 15 amino acids. The CDR3 reads CASSVGTGTVNTIYF. DNA for the CDR3: TGTGCCAGCAGCGTGGGGACAGGGACCGTGAACACCATATATTTT.

The chain is built from TRBV7-2 and TRBJ1-1; no reliable D call. V dropped 1 base and J dropped 1 base, with 19 bases sitting between them. Germline assignment: CDR1 SGHTA and CDR2 FQGNSA. The CDR3 is 18 amino acids. CDR3 in DNA: TGTGCCAGCAGCTTAGTTTACAGAGGGCCGATCAGGAACACTGAAGCTTTCTTT. Translating gives CASSLVYRGPIRNTEAFF.

This clone was found a few times. V gene TRBV5-1 combines with J gene TRBJ2-1, with D possibly being TRBD1 (6 bases). The CDR3 extends over 14 amino acids. The germline V gene has CDR1 SGHRS and CDR2 YFSETQ. V was pared by 0 bases and J by 9 bases, with 13 bases between. CDR3 nucleotides: TGCGCCAGCAGCTTGGACAGGGTTTTTGGTGAGCAGTTCTTC. It yields the protein CASSLDRVFGEQFF.

The CDR3 DNA sequence: TGTGCCATCAGTGAGAGGCCAGGGAACACCGGGGAGCTGTTTTTT. This sequence encodes CAISERPGNTGELFF. The rearrangement uses TRBV10-3 and TRBJ2-2, with D hard to call. Trimming shortened V by 2 bases and J by 1 base, and 8 bases separated the two germline ends. This CDR3 is 15 amino acids long. Germline V CDR1 and CDR2: ENHRY, SYGVKD.

The chain is built from TRBV5-5 and TRBJ1-2, with TRBD1 as a possible D gene (6 bases). V gave up 0 bases and J gave up 4 bases, with 16 bases separating them. The germline gives CDR1 SGHKS, CDR2 YYEKEE (reference sequence). This CDR3 has 16 amino acids. The CDR3 is CASSLEIAGGLYGYTF. CDR3 nucleotides: TGTGCCAGCAGCTTGGAGATAGCGGGGGGCCTCTATGGCTACACCTTC.

This chain connects TRBV3-1 (or the pseudogene TRBV3-2) to TRBJ2-7; the D gene is possibly TRBD1 (5 bases). Trimming took 3 bases from V and 0 from J, leaving 15 bases between them. CDR3 size: 16 residues. CDR1 is LGHDT, CDR2 YNNKEL, per germline (reference sequence). For the CDR3, the DNA is TGTGCCAGCAGCCAGTCCTGGGGCAGAAGCTCCTACGAGCAGTACTTC. It is translated as CASSQSWGRSSYEQYF.

The chain is built from TRBV5-4 and TRBJ2-2; the match to TRBD1 covers 10 bases. V lost 9 bases to trimming and J lost 5 bases; unmatched junction nucleotides: 7. The CDR3 runs 14 residues. The germline V gene encodes CDR1 SGHNT and CDR2 YYREEE (reference sequence). The CDR3 DNA reads TGTGCCACCCCGGGACAGGGGAATACCGGGGAGCTGTTTTTT. Amino acid sequence: CATPGQGNTGELFF. Filled out from reference TRBV5-4 and TRBJ2-2, the complete variable domain reads ETGVTQSPTHLIKTRGQQVTLRCSSQSGHNTVSWYQQALGQGPQFIFQYYREEENGRGNFPPRFSGLQFPNYSSELNVNALELDDSALYLCATPGQGNTGELFFGEGSRLTVL.

The CDR3 region is CASSPRQPGELFF. The CDR3 coding sequence is TGCGCCAGCAGCCCGCGACAACCCGGGGAGCTGTTTTTT. This sequence joins TRBV5-1 and TRBJ2-2; D gene unclear. From germline, CDR1 is SGHRS and CDR2 YFSETQ. There are 13 residues in the CDR3. Between the trimmed V and J ends, which lost 4 bases and 6 bases, there was a span of 10 bases.